What follows are 21 T cell receptor beta chains derived from one specimen sequenced in a study of blood T cell repertoires in COVID-19. The data were produced by immunoSEQ multiplex PCR, yet TCRdb's version contains in-frame clones alone and is incomplete. The sample includes more than 300,000 clones, more than 75% of them seen just once. The sequenced sample consisted of peripheral blood. Receptor source: a woman aged 18-29 years who had recovered from COVID-19.

This clone showed up just once. The rearrangement links TRBV12-5 to TRBJ1-2; 8 positions match TRBD1. J gave up 4 bases and V 4 bases, and 17 bases lay outside the gene matches. CDR3 length: 18 amino acids. CDR1 is LGHNT and CDR2 is FRNRAP in the germline V gene. Here the CDR3 reads CASGSSIGTGGLFYGYTF. For the CDR3, the DNA is TGTGCTAGTGGTTCGAGCATAGGGACAGGTGGACTCTTCTATGGCTACACCTTC.

The V and J genes are TRBV9 and TRBJ2-3; 9 nucleotides agree with TRBD2. Trimming at V came to 4 bases and at J to 0 bases, leaving 6 bases not matched to a gene. The CDR3 runs 16 residues. Germline CDR1 reads SGDLS; CDR2 reads YYNGEE. CDR3: CASSPWTSVSTDTQYF. The CDR3 nucleotides are TGTGCCAGCAGCCCTTGGACTAGCGTAAGCACAGATACGCAGTATTTT. The full variable domain, completed using reference TRBV9 and TRBJ2-3, is DSGVTQTPKHLITATGQRVTLRCSPRSGDLSVYWYQQSLDQGLQFLIQYYNGEERAKGNILERFSAQQFPDLHSELNLSSLELGDSALYFCASSPWTSVSTDTQYFGPGTRLTVL.

The rearrangement uses TRBV19 and TRBJ1-2; D possibly corresponds to TRBD1 (6 bases). The V gene lost 6 bases and the J gene lost 5 bases, with 10 bases spanning the gap. The CDR3 sequence is 12 residues long. Germline V CDR1 and CDR2: LNHDA, SQIVND (reference sequence). The CDR3 sequence: CASRAGVYGYTF. CDR3 DNA: TGTGCCAGTAGGGCAGGGGTATATGGCTACACCTTC.

This chain connects TRBV19 to TRBJ1-2; TRBD1 aligns across 9 bases. Germline values: CDR1 LNHDA, CDR2 SQIVND (reference sequence). The V segment lost 6 bases and the J segment 8 bases; nucleotides outside the gene matches: 4. The CDR3 runs 12 residues. The CDR3 DNA is TGTGCCAGTAGACAGGGGGCAAAGGGCTACACCTTC. Its translation: CASRQGAKGYTF.

The chain has TRBV27 and TRBJ1-1, with D perhaps TRBD1 (6 bases). Trimming removed 2 bases at V and 5 bases at J, with 15 bases between. The CDR3 spans 15 residues. From germline, CDR1 is MNHEY and CDR2 SMNVEV (reference sequence). The CDR3 DNA follows: TGTGCCAGCAGTTTAAGGGAGACAGGAGGAACTGAAGCTTTCTTT. Its protein is CASSLRETGGTEAFF.

J is TRBJ1-2 and V is TRBV30; 7 bases fit TRBD1. CDR1 GTSNPN and CDR2 SVGIG come from the germline V gene (reference sequence). V shed 4 bases and J 2 bases; nucleotides not matched to a gene: 1. The CDR3 length is 12 residues. CDR3 residues: CAWTRGNYGYTF. The CDR3 DNA follows: TGTGCCTGGACCAGGGGGAACTATGGCTACACCTTC. Full variable domain (outside the CDR3, taken from reference TRBV30 and TRBJ1-2): SQTIHQWPATLVQPVGSPLSLECTVEGTSNPNLYWYRQAAGRGLQLLFYSVGIGQISSEVPQNLSASRPQDRQFILSSKKLLLSDSGFYLCAWTRGNYGYTFGSGTRLTVV.

This clone was counted between two and nine times. V and J are TRBV18 and TRBJ1-5; 9 bases fit TRBD1. Losses at the gene ends were 3 bases for V and 5 bases for J; bases not matched to a gene: 5. Germline-derived CDR1 and CDR2 are KGHSH and LQKENI. The CDR3 length is 15 residues. CDR3 nucleotide sequence: TGTGCCAGCTCACCCGGGACAGGGATGTATCAGCCCCAGCATTTT. This sequence encodes CASSPGTGMYQPQHF.

The chain combines TRBV30 with TRBJ1-2, with no clear D. Germline CDR1 reads GTSNPN; CDR2 reads SVGIG (reference sequence). The CDR3 is made up of 14 amino acids. Trimming cost V 2 bases and J 8 bases, with 18 bases left between them. The CDR3 loop reads CAWSFSAGSGGYTF. In nucleotides, the CDR3 is TGTGCCTGGAGTTTTTCGGCGGGTAGCGGGGGCTACACCTTC.

The chain carries TRBV11-3 and TRBJ1-2; 7 bases align to TRBD1. After removal of 5 bases from V and 4 bases from J, the junction contained 7 bases not matched to a gene. This CDR3 contains 14 residues. Germline values: CDR1 SGHNT, CDR2 YENEEA. CDR3 sequence (DNA): TGTGCCAGCAGCCGCGCCGGGACAGCCTATGGCTACACCTTC. It is translated as CASSRAGTAYGYTF.

On this clone: This CDR3 is also generated by other DNA sequences in the sample. The chain uses TRBV7-8 and TRBJ2-1; 7 bases are a match to TRBD2. Germline CDR1 reads SGHVS; CDR2 reads FQNEAQ. This CDR3 has 15 residues. V dropped 1 base and J dropped 6; count of bases not matched to a gene: 6. CDR3 in DNA: TGTGCCAGCAGCTTAGAATTAGCGGGCGTCAATGAGCAGTTCTTC. Translation: CASSLELAGVNEQFF.

The rearrangement joins TRBV11-3 to TRBJ1-1, with D uncertain. Germline assignment: CDR1 SGHNT and CDR2 YENEEA. The CDR3 runs to 14 residues. Trimming left V 5 bases short and J 1 base short, with 11 bases between. The CDR3 loop reads CASSLSGRNTEAFF. The DNA for the CDR3 is TGTGCCAGCAGCCTGTCGGGAAGGAACACTGAAGCTTTCTTT.

The V call is TRBV30, the J call TRBJ2-7, with TRBD2 identical over 7 bases. From germline, CDR1 is GTSNPN and CDR2 SVGIG (reference sequence). The CDR3 runs to 15 residues. With 2 bases clipped from V and 1 base from J, the junction kept 8 bases outside the gene matches. The CDR3 bases are TGTGCCTGGAGTTCGGGCCGAGCGGGATCCTACGAGCAGTACGTC. Its translation is CAWSSGRAGSYEQYV.

This sequence joins TRBV6-5 and TRBJ2-7, with 11 positions matching TRBD1. J gave up 6 bases and V 2 bases, and 0 bases lay outside the gene matches. CDR1 is MNHEY, CDR2 SVGAGI, per germline. The CDR3 extends over 13 amino acids. CDR3 residues: CASSYGTGGEQYV. CDR3 DNA sequence: TGTGCCAGCAGTTACGGGACAGGGGGCGAGCAGTACGTC.

The chain joins TRBV7-2 to TRBJ1-4, with 7 positions matching TRBD1. The germline gives CDR1 SGHTA, CDR2 FQGNSA. CDR3 size: 17 residues. V gave up 5 bases and J gave up 0 bases; unmatched junction bases: 9. CDR3 sequence: CASSPGQGVATNEKLFF. CDR3 bases: TGTGCCAGCAGCCCCGGCCAGGGGGTGGCAACTAATGAAAAACTGTTTTTT.

The chain has TRBV24-1 and TRBJ2-2, with TRBD1 matching over 8 bases. CDR1 and CDR2 (germline): KGHDR, SFDVKD. This CDR3 region has 15 residues. J gave up 0 bases and V 9 bases, and 5 bases lay outside the gene matches. The CDR3 here is CATRPGQANTGELFF. DNA for the CDR3: TGTGCCACCCGTCCGGGACAGGCGAACACCGGGGAGCTGTTTTTT.

This sequence joins TRBV7-2 and TRBJ2-1; D is possibly TRBD1 (5 bases). This CDR3 spans 12 amino acids. The V gene's germline CDR1 is SGHTA and CDR2 FQGNSA. Trimming shortened V by 1 base and J by 13 bases, and 11 bases separated the two germline ends. The CDR3 is CASSLDLGHQFF. The CDR3 DNA reads TGTGCCAGCAGCTTAGACTTGGGGCACCAGTTCTTC.

This rearrangement joins TRBV11-3 to TRBJ2-5, with TRBD1 identical over 9 bases. Germline V gene data show CDR1 as SGHNT and CDR2 as YENEEA. The length of the CDR3 is 14 residues. The trim removed 4 bases at V and 4 bases at J, leaving 4 bases unmatched. The CDR3 DNA reads TGTGCCAGCAGCTCACAGGGGGCGCGAGAGACCCAGTACTTC. This gives the protein CASSSQGARETQYF.

The V and J genes are TRBV9 and TRBJ2-1; 7 bases align to TRBD2. From germline, CDR1 is SGDLS and CDR2 YYNGEE. With 0 bases clipped from V and 3 bases from J, the junction kept 3 bases outside the gene matches. CDR3 length: 15 residues. The CDR3 sequence: CASSVGAGVYNEQFF. The CDR3 DNA is TGTGCCAGCAGCGTAGGGGCGGGAGTCTACAATGAGCAGTTCTTC. The whole variable domain, remainder taken from reference TRBV9 and TRBJ2-1, is DSGVTQTPKHLITATGQRVTLRCSPRSGDLSVYWYQQSLDQGLQFLIQYYNGEERAKGNILERFSAQQFPDLHSELNLSSLELGDSALYFCASSVGAGVYNEQFFGPGTRLTVL.

This clone was seen once. The chain joins TRBV5-4 to TRBJ2-3; tentative D call: TRBD1 (5 bases). This CDR3 has 16 residues. Per the germline V gene, CDR1 is SGHNT and CDR2 is YYREEE (reference sequence). V shed 2 bases and J shed 4 bases, with 17 bases lying between them. As DNA, the CDR3 is TGTGCCAGCAGCTTTCTGTCCAGGGCCAGATCAGATACGCAGTATTTT. Amino acid sequence: CASSFLSRARSDTQYF.

This clone was recorded only once. This chain joins TRBV18 and TRBJ1-4; maybe TRBD1 (6 bases). In germline, CDR1 is KGHSH, CDR2 LQKENI. The germline V and J ends were trimmed by 6 bases and 8 bases, with 22 bases remaining between them. The CDR3 has 16 residues. The CDR3 sequence is CASSHEADRTSEKLFF. The CDR3 bases are TGTGCCAGCTCGCACGAAGCTGACAGGACCAGCGAAAAACTGTTTTTT.

The chain carries TRBV12-5 and TRBJ2-2; a possible D gene is TRBD2 (6 bases). V lost 2 bases and J lost 8, with 9 bases in between. Germline loops: CDR1 LGHNT, CDR2 FRNRAP. The length of the CDR3 is 13 residues. The CDR3 sequence is CASGLRLAGELFF. The CDR3 DNA sequence: TGTGCTAGTGGTTTGAGGCTAGCGGGGGAGCTGTTTTTT.